This T cell receptor beta chain is drawn from a study of T cells in narcolepsy. On the study more broadly: Patients with NT1 or NT2 and healthy control donors were enrolled. Broader study findings: Comparing one patient's CSF and blood CD4+ clonotypes highlighted HCRT- and TRIB2-specific autoreactive clonotypes. Autoreactive clonotypes reportedly recurred in blood of same and different patients, not controls.

V was cut by 4 bases and J by 7 bases, with 17 bases left in between. CDR3 length: 14 amino acids. The germline CDR1 and CDR2 sequences are MNHNS and SASEGT. Assay: immunoSEQ multiplex PCR; the TCRdb copy retains only in-frame clones and omits some. The sample lists roughly 34,000 clones; approximately 80% were seen once. On this clone: Its specificity is unknown.

This chain connects TRBV6-1 to TRBJ2-7, with D possibly being TRBD2 (6 bases). This receptor was obtained from a human donor with narcolepsy. Sequencing was carried out using CD45RA- memory CD4+ T cells from PBMCs. This CDR3 reads CASSVLFLGGEQYF. The CDR3 DNA reads as TGTGCCAGCAGTGTCCTCTTCCTCGGGGGAGAGCAGTACTTC.